A single sample is the source of the 22 T cell receptor beta chains below, sequenced in a study of T cells in Graves' hyperthyroidism and ophthalmopathy. Amplification yielded TCR beta CDR3 regions, with RNA transcripts as the source. When the TCR CDR3 underwent first-round RT-PCR, the HTBI primer set was used. TCRdb re-derived calls from the multiplex PCR reads in MiXCR, one entry per CDR3 protein. The data show hundreds of thousands of distinct CDR3 sequences, 16% seen once. Sequencing was carried out using blood. These receptors were obtained from a woman aged 40 to 50 with Graves' ophthalmopathy.

This clonotype has at least ten counts. The chain combines TRBV20-1 with TRBJ2-3; perhaps TRBD1 as D (7 bases). The CDR3 spans 16 residues. Germline loops: CDR1 DFQATT, CDR2 SNEGSKA (reference sequence). V was cut by 0 bases and J by 6 bases, with 19 bases left in between. CDR3 amino acids: CSARDSGQGDVDTQYF. CDR3 DNA sequence: TGCAGTGCTAGAGATAGCGGTCAGGGGGATGTGGATACGCAGTATTTT.

The chain employs TRBV4-1 and TRBJ2-3; 11 nucleotides align to TRBD2. CDR1 is MGHRA and CDR2 is YSYEKL in the germline V gene. V shed 1 base and J 5 bases; nucleotides not matched to a gene: 5. CDR3 length: 16 amino acids. Here the CDR3 reads CASSQVLAGDQDTQYF. For the CDR3, the DNA is TGCGCCAGCAGCCAAGTACTAGCGGGGGACCAAGATACGCAGTATTTT.

The chain is built from TRBV9 and TRBJ1-4, with D uncertain. Trimming left V 4 bases short and J 7 bases short, with 8 bases between. The CDR3 runs 12 residues. Germline loops: CDR1 SGDLS, CDR2 YYNGEE. The CDR3, as DNA: TGTGCCAGCAGCCACGTGGGTGAAAAACTGTTTTTT. As protein: CASSHVGEKLFF.

Remarks on this clonotype: One base away lies a much larger clone, so this may be a sequencing read error. CDR3 in amino acids: CASSLSGEAVAFF. CDR3 nucleotides: TGTGCCAGCAGTTTAAGCGGGGAGGCGGTAGCTTTCTTT. The gene calls are TRBV12-3 or TRBV12-4 and TRBJ1-1; no definite D call. The CDR3 is made up of 13 amino acids. Trimming left V 2 bases short and J 10 bases short, with 14 bases between.

The rearrangement links TRBV6-1 to TRBJ1-4; 7 bases are a match to TRBD1. The germline V gene encodes CDR1 MNHNS and CDR2 SASEGT. The CDR3 totals 14 residues. V trimming: 6 bases; J trimming: 7 bases; junction bases outside the gene matches: 8. CDR3 loop: CASSPGGSGEKLFF. The CDR3 DNA reads as TGTGCCAGCAGCCCAGGGGGGTCTGGTGAAAAACTGTTTTTT.

This clonotype was seen ten or more times. This chain links TRBV20-1 with TRBJ2-3; TRBD2 aligns across 13 bases. There are 13 residues in the CDR3. The V gene end was trimmed by 6 bases and the J gene end by 5 bases; junction bases not matched to a gene: 2. CDR1 DFQATT and CDR2 SNEGSKA come from the germline V gene (reference sequence). The DNA of the CDR3 is TGCAGTGCAAGGACTAGCGGGGGAGATACGCAGTATTTT. Translation: CSARTSGGDTQYF.

This sequence joins TRBV27 and TRBJ1-2; no clear D. Germline loops: CDR1 MNHEY, CDR2 SMNVEV (reference sequence). V dropped 3 bases and J dropped 4 bases, with 9 bases sitting between them. CDR3 length: 13 amino acids. Here the CDR3 reads CASSLAKGYGYTF. As DNA, the CDR3 is TGTGCCAGCAGTTTGGCGAAGGGCTATGGCTACACCTTC.

This clonotype was recorded many times. This chain links TRBV7-2 with TRBJ1-2; D call uncertain. CDR3 length: 15 residues. Trimming stripped 4 bases from V and 1 base from J, with 13 bases between. The germline gives CDR1 SGHTA, CDR2 FQGNSA. The CDR3 protein is CASSYERTVNYGYTF. CDR3 nucleotide sequence: TGTGCCAGCAGCTACGAGCGGACGGTTAACTATGGCTACACCTTC.

This clonotype was picked up many times. The rearrangement links TRBV6-2 or TRBV6-3 to TRBJ2-2, with 12 bases identical to TRBD2. The germline V gene encodes CDR1 MNHEY and CDR2 SVGEGT. With V trimmed by 5 bases and J by 2 bases, 9 bases remained unmatched. This CDR3 is built from 18 residues. The CDR3, as DNA: TGTGCCAGCAGTCCCCGACTAGCGGGGGCCTCTAACACCGGGGAGCTGTTTTTT. Translation: CASSPRLAGASNTGELFF.

Only a few counts were recorded for this clonotype. A much more abundant neighbour one base away suggests this may be a read error. The V and J genes are TRBV30 and TRBJ2-3; a weak D match, TRBD2 (6 bases). This CDR3 is 14 amino acids long. The germline V gene encodes CDR1 GTSNPN and CDR2 SVGIG (reference sequence). The CDR3 nucleotides are TGTGCCTGGGGTGTACTAGCAGGCACAGATACGCAGTATTTT. Translating it yields CAWGVLAGTDTQYF. The whole variable domain, filled in from reference TRBV30 and TRBJ2-3, reads SQTIHQWPATLVQPVGSPLSLECTVEGTSNPNLYWYRQAAGRGLQLLFYSVGIGQISSEVPQNLSASRPQDRQFILSSKKLLLSDSGFYLCAWGVLAGTDTQYFGPGTRLTVL.

V usage is TRBV20-1 and J usage is TRBJ2-7; 12 bases are shared with TRBD2. The CDR3 runs to 17 residues. V dropped 0 bases and J dropped 2; count of bases not matched to a gene: 8. The germline gives CDR1 DFQATT, CDR2 SNEGSKA (reference sequence). CDR3 DNA: TGCAGTGCTAGAGATGCTAGCGGGAGGGTAGAGCCCTACGAGCAGTACTTC. It translates to CSARDASGRVEPYEQYF.

This clonotype was seen at least ten times. V gene TRBV13 combines with J gene TRBJ2-3, with no clear D. V gave up 4 bases and J gave up 0 bases, with 14 bases separating them. This CDR3 is 16 amino acids long. Germline CDR1 and CDR2: PRHDT and FYEKMQ (reference sequence). The chain's CDR3 is CASSSIAATSTDTQYF. CDR3 nucleotides: TGTGCCAGCAGCTCCATAGCTGCGACTAGCACAGATACGCAGTATTTT.

This clonotype appeared many times. This chain connects TRBV28 to TRBJ1-4; tentative D call: TRBD1 (6 bases). The CDR3 contains 14 residues. Between the trimmed V and J ends, which lost 8 bases and 5 bases, there was a span of 15 bases. CDR1 MDHEN and CDR2 SYDVKM come from the germline V gene. CDR3 DNA sequence: TGTGCCAGCGGAGGGGGTTCCGAAAATGAAAAACTGTTTTTT. Its translation: CASGGGSENEKLFF. The entire variable domain, with the rest obtained from reference TRBV28 and TRBJ1-4, is as follows: DVKVTQSSRYLVKRTGEKVFLECVQDMDHENMFWYRQDPGLGLRLIYFSYDVKMKEKGDIPEGYSVSREKKERFSLILESASTNQTSMYLCASGGGSENEKLFFGSGTQLSVL.

This clonotype was counted ten times or more. The V gene is TRBV18, the J gene TRBJ1-2; weak D call: TRBD1 (6 bases). This CDR3 spans 14 amino acids. Germline loops: CDR1 KGHSH, CDR2 LQKENI. V lost 2 bases to trimming and J lost 4 bases, with 11 bases between them. CDR3 nucleotide sequence: TGTGCCAGCTCACCATCGGACAGCAGCTATGGCTACACCTTC. Translating it yields CASSPSDSSYGYTF.

This clonotype has at least ten counts. The chain joins TRBV6-1 to TRBJ2-7; weak D call: TRBD1 (5 bases). Trimming stripped 8 bases from V and 4 bases from J, with 21 bases between. This CDR3 is built from 15 residues. The V gene's germline CDR1 is MNHNS and CDR2 SASEGT. The CDR3 DNA reads TGTGCCAGCGGAACCTTAGGACAAACCGGGTACGAGCAGTACTTC. Protein sequence: CASGTLGQTGYEQYF.

This clonotype was counted ten times or more. This chain uses TRBV19 with TRBJ1-5; TRBD1 matches 7 bases. CDR3 length equals 14 residues. V lost 5 bases and J lost 5; bases outside the gene matches: 6. In germline, CDR1 is LNHDA, CDR2 SQIVND (reference sequence). CDR3 DNA: TGTGCCAGTAGTCGGGACAGCGATTATCAGCCCCAGCATTTT. Its translation: CASSRDSDYQPQHF. The full variable domain, its missing parts supplied by reference TRBV19 and TRBJ1-5, is DGGITQSPKYLFRKEGQNVTLSCEQNLNHDAMYWYRQDPGQGLRLIYYSQIVNDFQKGDIAEGYSVSREKKESFPLTVTSAQKNPTAFYLCASSRDSDYQPQHFGDGTRLSIL.

At least ten counts were recorded for this clonotype. The chain combines TRBV7-8 with TRBJ2-2; 8 bases match TRBD2. Trimming removed 2 bases from V and 2 bases from J; junction bases left unmatched: 10. This CDR3 is 18 amino acids long. The germline V gene encodes CDR1 SGHVS and CDR2 FQNEAQ. CDR3: CASSLRGGRGHNTGELFF. Here the CDR3 DNA reads TGTGCCAGCAGCTTACGGGGGGGCAGGGGACATAACACCGGGGAGCTGTTTTTT.

Remarks on this clonotype: Possible read error: a much larger clone is one base away. The genes are TRBV18 and TRBJ1-1, with a weak D call TRBD1 (5 bases). There are 13 residues in the CDR3. Germline V lookup: CDR1 KGHSH, CDR2 LQKENI. CDR3 bases: TGTGCCAGCTCACCGACAGTGAACACTGAAGCTCTCTTT. Its protein product is CASSPTVNTEALF.

The V call is TRBV20-1, the J call TRBJ2-7; D not certain. The CDR3 sequence is 12 residues long. The V gene's germline CDR1 is DFQATT and CDR2 SNEGSKA (reference sequence). Trimming cost V 5 bases and J 3 bases, with 11 bases left between them. The CDR3 is CSASTTIYEQYF. CDR3 DNA: TGCAGTGCTTCTACTACTATCTACGAGCAGTACTTC.

This chain links TRBV18 with TRBJ1-4; D is undetermined. The V end lost 0 bases, the J end lost 2 bases, and 10 bases lay between the germline ends. CDR1 and CDR2 from the germline V gene are KGHSH and LQKENI. The CDR3 extends over 16 amino acids. The CDR3 sequence is CASSPPTVSTNEKLFF. The DNA for the CDR3 is TGTGCCAGCTCACCACCCACGGTTTCGACTAATGAAAAACTGTTTTTT.

This clonotype was seen a few times. V and J are TRBV27 and TRBJ1-2; D gene uncertain. This CDR3 region has 13 residues. Germline V lookup: CDR1 MNHEY, CDR2 SMNVEV (reference sequence). Trimming took 6 bases from V and 7 from J, leaving 15 bases between them. In nucleotides, the CDR3 is TGTGCCAGCAGCCAAAGCAAGGGTGGTGGCTACACCTTC. This encodes CASSQSKGGGYTF.

Only a few counts were recorded for this clonotype. The genes are TRBV5-1 and TRBJ2-5, with TRBD2 matching 7 bases. The germline gives CDR1 SGHRS, CDR2 YFSETQ. Trimming at V came to 4 bases and at J to 0 bases, leaving 9 bases not matched to a gene. This CDR3 comprises 16 residues. CDR3 amino acids: CASSPTSDPYQETQYF. In DNA, the CDR3 is TGCGCCAGCAGCCCCACTAGCGATCCGTACCAAGAGACCCAGTACTTC.